The next 29 T cell receptor beta chains were all read from a single sample in a study of regulatory T cells in long-lasting Graves disease. Both iRepertoire HTBI primers and Arm-PCR of CDR3 regions were used to build the TCR beta libraries. Each CDR3 protein is one row after TCRdb ran MiXCR on the multiplex PCR reads. Found here are 600,000 to 850,000 distinct CDR3 sequences, around 32% of them singletons; the top ten hold 42%. As for time point: persistent/refractory GD, antithyroid drugs over 5 years with positive TRAb. TCR sequences were obtained from RNA taken from PBMCs. The sequenced sample was peripheral blood mononuclear cells (PBMCs), obtained when the disease was refractory, from a patient treated with antithyroid drugs. These receptors came from a female donor with Graves disease.

This clonotype appeared a few times. The genes are TRBV9 and TRBJ1-5; 7 positions agree with TRBD1. With 4 bases clipped from V and 4 bases from J, the junction kept 5 bases outside the gene matches. Germline CDR1 SGDLS, CDR2 YYNGEE. The CDR3 loop spans 14 amino acids. CDR3 loop: CASSKTGQNQPQHF. The CDR3, as DNA: TGTGCCAGCAGCAAGACAGGGCAGAATCAGCCCCAGCATTTT.

There are a few counts of this clonotype. The chain uses TRBV15 and TRBJ1-5; 10 nucleotides align to TRBD1. CDR1 is LNHNV, CDR2 YYDKDF, per germline (reference sequence). CDR3 length: 16 residues. V lost 1 base to trimming and J lost 3 bases; unmatched junction nucleotides: 3. This CDR3 is CATSRGGQGTNQPQHF. The CDR3 DNA follows: TGTGCCACCAGCAGAGGGGGACAGGGGACCAATCAGCCCCAGCATTTT.

This clonotype has at least ten counts. The chain couples TRBV2 to TRBJ2-5; 11 positions match TRBD2. This CDR3 has 16 amino acids. The V gene end was trimmed by 6 bases and the J gene end by 2 bases; junction bases not matched to a gene: 8. CDR1 and CDR2 from the germline V gene are SNHLY and FYNNEI. The CDR3 sequence: CASRNLTSGKQETQYF. Here the CDR3 DNA reads TGTGCCAGCAGAAACCTGACTAGCGGGAAACAAGAGACCCAGTACTTC. Complete variable domain (other parts from reference TRBV2 and TRBJ2-5): EPEVTQTPSHQVTQMGQEVILRCVPISNHLYFYWYRQILGQKVEFLVSFYNNEISEKSEIFDDQFSVERPDGSNFTLKIRSTKLEDSAMYFCASRNLTSGKQETQYFGPGTRLLVL.

A note on this clonotype: The CDR3 ends on some other residue instead of the conserved phenylalanine or tryptophan, so this is likely a read error. V and J are TRBV11-2 and TRBJ1-2, with D hard to call. The CDR3 is made up of 12 amino acids. Per germline, CDR1 SGHAT and CDR2 FQNNGV. Trimming removed 5 bases from V and 6 bases from J, with 10 bases in between. The CDR3 loop reads CASSPTTHGYTL. DNA for the CDR3: TGTGCCAGCAGCCCTACCACCCATGGCTACACCCTC.

V and J are TRBV11-2 and TRBJ1-1; D is possibly TRBD1 (6 bases). Germline V CDR1 and CDR2: SGHAT, FQNNGV. This CDR3 comprises 14 residues. V gave up 5 bases and J gave up 7 bases, with 17 bases separating them. The CDR3 sequence is CASSKASGDIEAFF. The CDR3 bases are TGTGCCAGCAGCAAGGCATCAGGGGACATTGAAGCTTTCTTT.

About this clonotype: The conserved phenylalanine or tryptophan normally closing the CDR3 is absent here, so this likely arose from a read error. This chain connects TRBV27 to TRBJ1-6; D is perhaps TRBD1 (5 bases). With 3 bases removed from V and 8 bases from J, the gap between germline ends came to 14 bases. CDR1 and CDR2 (germline): MNHEY, SMNVEV (reference sequence). The CDR3 is 15 residues long. The CDR3 nucleotides read TGTGCCAGCAGTTTTTCTTGGACAAAGGATTCACCCCTCCACTCT. Amino acid sequence: CASSFSWTKDSPLHS.

This clonotype has ten or more counts. The V and J genes are TRBV6-1 and TRBJ2-7; a possible D gene is TRBD2 (6 bases). The CDR3 is 15 residues long. CDR1 MNHNS and CDR2 SASEGT come from the germline V gene. Trimming cost V 7 bases and J 2 bases, with 18 bases left between them. The CDR3 loop is CASTQLGGGTYEQYF. The DNA for the CDR3 is TGTGCCAGCACCCAACTGGGGGGAGGCACCTACGAGCAGTACTTC.

This clonotype appeared a few times. This chain connects TRBV25-1 to TRBJ1-4, with a possible D match to TRBD1 (5 bases). V shed 3 bases and J shed 7 bases, with 15 bases lying between them. Germline values: CDR1 MGHDK, CDR2 SYGVNS. This CDR3 has 15 amino acids. CDR3 in amino acids: CASSDRVAPGEKLFF. The DNA for the CDR3 is TGTGCCAGCAGTGACAGGGTAGCCCCCGGTGAAAAACTGTTTTTT.

Regarding this clonotype: This may be a read error: a much more frequent sequence differs by one nucleotide. The V call is TRBV12-3 or TRBV12-4, the J call TRBJ2-2; unclear D gene. This CDR3 comprises 14 residues. The DNA for the CDR3 is TGTACCAGCAGTTTGCAGAGGAACACCGGGGAGCTGTTTTTT. Protein: CTSSLQRNTGELFF.

This chain links TRBV28 with TRBJ1-5, with D perhaps matching TRBD1 (6 bases). The V and J ends lost 5 bases and 6 bases respectively, with 17 bases between them. CDR3 length: 15 residues. Germline CDR1 MDHEN, CDR2 SYDVKM. CDR3 sequence (DNA): TGTGCCAGCAGTCTAGGACAGCGGATTTTTCAGCCCCAGCATTTT. Residues: CASSLGQRIFQPQHF.

The chain recombines TRBV20-1 with TRBJ1-1; TRBD1 matches 7 bases. This CDR3 spans 13 amino acids. Germline V gene lookup returns CDR1 DFQATT and CDR2 SNEGSKA (reference sequence). Germline trimming cut 2 bases from V and 6 bases from J; bases unmatched to any gene: 6. The chain's CDR3 is CSARHDREAEAFF. The CDR3 region has the DNA TGCAGTGCTAGACATGACAGGGAGGCTGAAGCTTTCTTT.

The chain's CDR3 is CASSYNGINQPQHF. DNA for the CDR3: TGTGCCAGCAGTTATAACGGAATCAATCAGCCCCAGCATTTT. The chain uses TRBV6-5 and TRBJ1-5, with D unresolved. From germline, CDR1 is MNHEY and CDR2 SVGAGI. This CDR3 comprises 14 residues. V shed 3 bases and J shed 3 bases, with 9 bases lying between them.

In regard to this clonotype: This may arise from a read error, as a much more abundant clone is one base away. The rearrangement links TRBV12-3 or TRBV12-4 to TRBJ2-7, with 12 bases that match TRBD2. CDR3 length: 16 residues. With V trimmed by 5 bases and J by 2 bases, 7 bases remained unmatched. CDR3 sequence (DNA): TGTGCCAGCAGTCTCCAAGGACTAGCGGGAACCTACGAGCAGTACTTC. It encodes CASSLQGLAGTYEQYF.

V gene TRBV12-3 or TRBV12-4 combines with J gene TRBJ2-3; TRBD2 matches at 11 bases. This CDR3 spans 12 amino acids. Losses at the gene ends were 2 bases for V and 15 bases for J; bases not matched to a gene: 4. CDR3 nucleotide sequence: TGTGCCAGCAGTTTAAGACTAGCGGGACACTATTTT. It codes for CASSLRLAGHYF.

This clonotype was counted a few times. The rearrangement links TRBV5-1 to TRBJ2-7; D is uncertain. The CDR3 loop spans 13 amino acids. V was shortened by 4 bases and J by 6 bases, with 14 bases between the two germline ends. The germline gives CDR1 SGHRS, CDR2 YFSETQ. The CDR3 DNA reads TGCGCCAGCAGCCCCATCGCTCGGTCCGAGCAGTACTTC. The encoded protein is CASSPIARSEQYF.

This clonotype was detected a few times. This sequence joins TRBV7-9 and TRBJ2-7, with 8 bases lining up with TRBD1. The CDR3 length is 15 residues. Trimming cost V 5 bases and J 3 bases; bases outside gene matches: 9. Germline CDR1 reads SEHNR; CDR2 reads FQNEAQ (reference sequence). CDR3 residues: CASSPPTGEYYEQYF. In nucleotides, the CDR3 is TGTGCCAGCAGCCCCCCGACAGGGGAATACTACGAGCAGTACTTC. The full variable domain, in which reference TRBV7-9 and TRBJ2-7 provide the parts outside the CDR3, is DTGVSQNPRHKITKRGQNVTFRCDPISEHNRLYWYRQTLGQGPEFLTYFQNEAQLEKSRLLSDRFSAERPKGSFSTLEIQRTEQGDSAMYLCASSPPTGEYYEQYFGPGTRLTVT.

This clonotype was seen ten or more times. The rearrangement joins TRBV28 to TRBJ1-2, with TRBD1 matching over 8 bases. The J segment lost 5 bases and the V segment lost 6 bases, leaving 2 bases of the junction unmatched. Germline-derived CDR1 and CDR2 are MDHEN and SYDVKM. This CDR3 has 12 amino acids. The CDR3 nucleotides read TGTGCCAGCAGGGACAGGGTATATGGCTACACCTTC. This translates into CASRDRVYGYTF.

J is TRBJ2-5 and V is TRBV5-1; the match to TRBD1 covers 7 bases. The CDR3 has 14 residues. After removal of 4 bases from V and 2 bases from J, the junction contained 5 bases not matched to a gene. CDR1 and CDR2 from the germline V gene are SGHRS and YFSETQ. CDR3 coding DNA: TGCGCCAGCAGCACCACAGGGGCGCAAGAGACCCAGTACTTC. The encoded protein is CASSTTGAQETQYF. Complete variable domain (other parts from reference TRBV5-1 and TRBJ2-5): KAGVTQTPRYLIKTRGQQVTLSCSPISGHRSVSWYQQTPGQGLQFLFEYFSETQRNKGNFPGRFSGRQFSNSRSEMNVSTLELGDSALYLCASSTTGAQETQYFGPGTRLLVL.

This rearrangement joins TRBV5-5 to TRBJ2-5; the D gene is possibly TRBD2 (6 bases). V was trimmed by 4 bases and J by 1 base, leaving 17 bases between them. The CDR3 consists of 16 residues. Germline V gene sequence: CDR1 SGHKS, CDR2 YYEKEE (reference sequence). The CDR3 loop is CASSPKSRGAQETQYF. The CDR3, as DNA: TGTGCCAGCAGCCCTAAGAGTCGCGGGGCCCAAGAGACCCAGTACTTC.

V and J are TRBV10-3 and TRBJ1-1; 11 nucleotides align to TRBD1. CDR3 length equals 15 residues. Looked up from germline, CDR1 is ENHRY and CDR2 is SYGVKD. The J segment lost 7 bases and the V segment lost 6 bases, leaving 10 bases of the junction unmatched. CDR3 sequence: CAIRRGQGAFSEAFF. In nucleotides, the CDR3 is TGTGCCATCAGAAGAGGACAGGGGGCTTTTAGTGAAGCTTTCTTT.

This clonotype has more than one count but fewer than ten. This chain links TRBV25-1 with TRBJ2-5; no clear D gene. Germline V CDR1 and CDR2: MGHDK, SYGVNS. V was shortened by 5 bases and J by 1 base, with 11 bases between the two germline ends. The CDR3 contains 14 residues. This chain's CDR3 is CASSPSVAQETQYF. The DNA of the CDR3 is TGTGCCAGCAGTCCATCCGTGGCCCAAGAGACCCAGTACTTC. Looking up the rest from reference TRBV25-1 and TRBJ2-5 gives the full variable domain: EADIYQTPRYLVIGTGKKITLECSQTMGHDKMYWYQQDPGMELHLIHYSYGVNSTEKGDLSSESTVSRIRTEHFPLTLESARPSHTSQYLCASSPSVAQETQYFGPGTRLLVL.

V usage is TRBV5-5 and J usage is TRBJ1-4; D may be TRBD1 (5 bases). This CDR3 has 16 residues. V gave up 4 bases and J gave up 6 bases, with 19 bases separating them. Looked up from germline, CDR1 is SGHKS and CDR2 is YYEKEE (reference sequence). CDR3 coding DNA: TGTGCCAGCAGCAGCCGGGACGGGATCGGTTATGAAAAACTGTTTTTT. Its protein product is CASSSRDGIGYEKLFF. Supplemented by reference TRBV5-5 and TRBJ1-4, the full variable domain reads DAGVTQSPTHLIKTRGQQVTLRCSPISGHKSVSWYQQVLGQGPQFIFQYYEKEERGRGNFPDRFSARQFPNYSSELNVNALLLGDSALYLCASSSRDGIGYEKLFFGSGTQLSVL.

The chain couples TRBV11-2 to TRBJ2-7; 8 bases align to TRBD1. V lost 4 bases, J lost 3 bases, and 11 bases stayed unmatched. The CDR3 has 16 amino acids. Per the germline V gene, CDR1 is SGHAT and CDR2 is FQNNGV. Written as DNA, the CDR3 is TGTGCCAGCAGCTCAATAAGCAGACAGGGGTACTACGAGCAGTACTTC. Translation gives CASSSISRQGYYEQYF.

This clonotype was observed at least ten times. The chain combines TRBV2 with TRBJ2-7; 8 positions agree with TRBD2. Per germline, CDR1 SNHLY and CDR2 FYNNEI. V dropped 3 bases and J dropped 5; count of bases not matched to a gene: 6. The CDR3 is made up of 14 amino acids. CDR3 nucleotides: TGTGCCAGCAGTGAGGGGACTAGTCGCAACGAGCAGTACTTC. As protein: CASSEGTSRNEQYF.

V usage is TRBV3-1 and J usage is TRBJ2-3; no clear D. The CDR3 consists of 14 residues. Germline CDR1 is LGHDT and CDR2 is YNNKEL (reference sequence). V lost 0 bases, J lost 0 bases, and 4 bases lay in between. In DNA form, the CDR3 reads TGTGCCAGCAGCCAAGATAGGAGCACAGATACGCAGTATTTT. Its protein product is CASSQDRSTDTQYF.

The chain couples TRBV10-3 to TRBJ2-7, with TRBD1 matching 7 bases. The CDR3 is made up of 14 amino acids. J was trimmed by 5 bases and V by 3 bases; bases with no gene match: 7. Germline lookup yields CDR1 ENHRY and CDR2 SYGVKD. CDR3 amino acids: CAISDGQVRNEQYF. The CDR3 DNA is TGTGCCATCAGTGACGGACAGGTTCGGAACGAGCAGTACTTC.

This clonotype was found a few times. The CDR3 DNA reads TGTGCCAGCAGCCAAGCACAGGGTAATGAAAAACTGTTTTTT. Translating gives CASSQAQGNEKLFF. The V call is TRBV3-1, the J call TRBJ1-4; tentatively, D is TRBD1 (6 bases). Between the trimmed V and J ends, which lost 1 base and 4 bases, there was a span of 7 bases. Germline V gives CDR1 LGHDT, CDR2 YNNKEL (reference sequence). This CDR3 contains 14 residues.

This clonotype has only one observation. This chain links TRBV14 with TRBJ2-2, with D maybe TRBD1 (5 bases). The V gene's germline CDR1 is SGHDN and CDR2 FVKESK. Between the trimmed V and J ends, which lost 4 bases and 3 bases, there was a span of 18 bases. The CDR3 totals 17 residues. The CDR3 is CASSRGYLPAYTGELFF. CDR3 bases: TGTGCCAGCAGCCGGGGCTATTTGCCCGCGTACACCGGGGAGCTGTTTTTT.

This sequence joins TRBV19 and TRBJ1-5; maybe TRBD1 (5 bases). V gave up 6 bases and J gave up 0 bases, with 18 bases separating them. Germline CDR1 LNHDA, CDR2 SQIVND (reference sequence). The CDR3 loop spans 17 amino acids. CDR3 loop: CASRGVRGRNSNQPQHF. CDR3 sequence (DNA): TGTGCCAGTAGGGGGGTGAGAGGTCGTAATAGCAATCAGCCCCAGCATTTT.